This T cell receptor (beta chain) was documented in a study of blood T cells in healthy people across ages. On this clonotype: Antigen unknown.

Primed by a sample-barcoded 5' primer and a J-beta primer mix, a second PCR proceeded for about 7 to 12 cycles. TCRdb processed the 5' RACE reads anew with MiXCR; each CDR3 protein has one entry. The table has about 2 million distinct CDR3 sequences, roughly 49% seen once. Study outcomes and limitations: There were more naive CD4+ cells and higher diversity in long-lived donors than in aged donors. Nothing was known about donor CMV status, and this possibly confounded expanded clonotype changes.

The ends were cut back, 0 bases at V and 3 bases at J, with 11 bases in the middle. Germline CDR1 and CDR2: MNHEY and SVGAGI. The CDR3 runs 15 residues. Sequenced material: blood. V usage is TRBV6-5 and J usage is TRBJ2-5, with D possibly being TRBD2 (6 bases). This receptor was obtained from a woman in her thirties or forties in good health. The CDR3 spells CASSYSTGRKETQYF. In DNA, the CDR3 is TGTGCCAGCAGTTACTCGACTGGGAGGAAAGAGACCCAGTACTTC.